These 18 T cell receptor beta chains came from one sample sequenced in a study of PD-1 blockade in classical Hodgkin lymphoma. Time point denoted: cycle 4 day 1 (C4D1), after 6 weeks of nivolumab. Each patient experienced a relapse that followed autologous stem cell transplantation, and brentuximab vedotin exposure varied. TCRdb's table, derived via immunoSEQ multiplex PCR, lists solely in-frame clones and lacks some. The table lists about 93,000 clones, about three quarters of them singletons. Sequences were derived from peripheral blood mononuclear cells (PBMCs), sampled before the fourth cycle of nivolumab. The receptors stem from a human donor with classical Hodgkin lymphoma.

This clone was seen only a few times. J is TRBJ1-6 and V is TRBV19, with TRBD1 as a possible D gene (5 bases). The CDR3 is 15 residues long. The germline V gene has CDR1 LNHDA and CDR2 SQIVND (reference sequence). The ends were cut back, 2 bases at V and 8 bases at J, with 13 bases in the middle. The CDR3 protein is CASSILSREDSPLHF. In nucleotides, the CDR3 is TGTGCCAGTAGTATACTGTCCAGGGAGGATTCACCCCTCCACTTT. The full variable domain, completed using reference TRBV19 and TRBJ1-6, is DGGITQSPKYLFRKEGQNVTLSCEQNLNHDAMYWYRQDPGQGLRLIYYSQIVNDFQKGDIAEGYSVSREKKESFPLTVTSAQKNPTAFYLCASSILSREDSPLHFGNGTRLTVT.

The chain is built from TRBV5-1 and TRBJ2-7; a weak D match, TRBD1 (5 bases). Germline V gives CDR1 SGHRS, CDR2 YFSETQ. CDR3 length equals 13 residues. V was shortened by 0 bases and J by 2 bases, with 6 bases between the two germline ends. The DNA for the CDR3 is TGCGCCAGCAGCTTGGTGGGGCCCTACGAGCAGTACTTC. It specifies CASSLVGPYEQYF.

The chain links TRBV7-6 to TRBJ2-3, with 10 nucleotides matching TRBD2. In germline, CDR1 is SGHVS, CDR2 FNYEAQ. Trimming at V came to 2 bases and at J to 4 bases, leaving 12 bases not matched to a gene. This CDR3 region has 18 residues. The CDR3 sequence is CASSLLGASGRIPDTQYF. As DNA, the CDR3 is TGTGCCAGCAGCTTATTGGGGGCTAGCGGGAGAATTCCAGATACGCAGTATTTT.

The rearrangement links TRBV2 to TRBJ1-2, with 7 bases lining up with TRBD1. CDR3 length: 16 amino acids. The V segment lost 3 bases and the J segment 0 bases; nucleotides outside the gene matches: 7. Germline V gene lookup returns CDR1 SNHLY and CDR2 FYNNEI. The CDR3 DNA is TGTGCCAGCAGTGATAGATGGACAGGATCTAACTATGGCTACACCTTC. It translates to CASSDRWTGSNYGYTF.

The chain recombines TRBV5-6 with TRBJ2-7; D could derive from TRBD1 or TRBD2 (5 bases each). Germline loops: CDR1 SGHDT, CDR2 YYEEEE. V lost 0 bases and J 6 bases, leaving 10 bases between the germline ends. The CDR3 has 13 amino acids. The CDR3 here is CASSLALRGEQYF. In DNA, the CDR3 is TGTGCCAGCAGCTTGGCCTTGAGGGGCGAGCAGTACTTC.

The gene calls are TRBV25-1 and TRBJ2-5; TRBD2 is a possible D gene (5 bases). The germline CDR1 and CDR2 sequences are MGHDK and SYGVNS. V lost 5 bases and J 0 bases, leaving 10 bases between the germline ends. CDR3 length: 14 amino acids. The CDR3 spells CASSWRRYQETQYF. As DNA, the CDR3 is TGTGCCAGCAGTTGGAGGAGGTACCAAGAGACCCAGTACTTC. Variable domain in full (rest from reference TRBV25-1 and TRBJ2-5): EADIYQTPRYLVIGTGKKITLECSQTMGHDKMYWYQQDPGMELHLIHYSYGVNSTEKGDLSSESTVSRIRTEHFPLTLESARPSHTSQYLCASSWRRYQETQYFGPGTRLLVL.

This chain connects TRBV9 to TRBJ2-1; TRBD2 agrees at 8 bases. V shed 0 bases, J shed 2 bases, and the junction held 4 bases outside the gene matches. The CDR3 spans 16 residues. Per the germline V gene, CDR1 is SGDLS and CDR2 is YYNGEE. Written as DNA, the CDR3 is TGTGCCAGCAGCGTAGCCCAACTAGCGGCCTACAATGAGCAGTTCTTC. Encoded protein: CASSVAQLAAYNEQFF. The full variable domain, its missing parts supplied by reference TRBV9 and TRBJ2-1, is DSGVTQTPKHLITATGQRVTLRCSPRSGDLSVYWYQQSLDQGLQFLIQYYNGEERAKGNILERFSAQQFPDLHSELNLSSLELGDSALYFCASSVAQLAAYNEQFFGPGTRLTVL.

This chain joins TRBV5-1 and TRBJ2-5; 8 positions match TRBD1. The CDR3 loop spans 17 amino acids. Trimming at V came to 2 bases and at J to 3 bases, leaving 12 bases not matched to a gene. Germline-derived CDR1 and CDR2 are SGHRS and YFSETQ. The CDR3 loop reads CASSFPQGTGFEETQYF. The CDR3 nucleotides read TGCGCCAGCAGCTTTCCCCAGGGGACAGGATTCGAAGAGACCCAGTACTTC.

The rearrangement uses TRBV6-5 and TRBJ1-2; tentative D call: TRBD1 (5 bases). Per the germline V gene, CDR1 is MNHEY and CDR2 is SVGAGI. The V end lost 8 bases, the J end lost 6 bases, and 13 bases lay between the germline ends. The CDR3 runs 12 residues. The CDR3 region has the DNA TGTGCCAGCGGGCGGGTGGGGGATGGCTACACCTTC. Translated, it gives CASGRVGDGYTF.

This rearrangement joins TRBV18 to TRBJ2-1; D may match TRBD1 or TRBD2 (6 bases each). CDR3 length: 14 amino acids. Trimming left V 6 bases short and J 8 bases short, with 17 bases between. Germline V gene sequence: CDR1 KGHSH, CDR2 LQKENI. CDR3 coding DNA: TGTGCCAGCTCTCCCAGGGGCGGGGTGGATGAGCAGTTCTTC. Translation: CASSPRGGVDEQFF.

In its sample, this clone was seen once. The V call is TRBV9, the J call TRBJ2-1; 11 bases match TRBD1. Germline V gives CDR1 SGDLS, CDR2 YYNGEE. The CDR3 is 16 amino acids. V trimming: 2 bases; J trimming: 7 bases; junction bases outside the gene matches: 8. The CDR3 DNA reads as TGTGCCAGCAGCGTCCTTTCCGGGACAGGGGGAAATGAGCAGTTCTTC. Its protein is CASSVLSGTGGNEQFF.

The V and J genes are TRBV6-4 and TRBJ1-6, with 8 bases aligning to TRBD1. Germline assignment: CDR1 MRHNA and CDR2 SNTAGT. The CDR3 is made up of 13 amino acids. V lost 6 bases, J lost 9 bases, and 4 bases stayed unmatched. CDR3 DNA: TGTGCCAGCAGGAGGACAGGGAGTTCACCCCTCCACTTT. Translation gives CASRRTGSSPLHF.

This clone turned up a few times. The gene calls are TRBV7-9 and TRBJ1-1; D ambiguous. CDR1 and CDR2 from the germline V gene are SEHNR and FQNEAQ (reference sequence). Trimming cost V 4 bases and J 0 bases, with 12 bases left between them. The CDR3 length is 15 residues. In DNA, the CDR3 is TGTGCCAGCAGCTCTCTTGGAGGAATGAACACTGAAGCTTTCTTT. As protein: CASSSLGGMNTEAFF.

The CDR3 loop is CASSPRQSYNEQFF. The DNA of the CDR3 is TGTGCCAGCTCACCGAGACAGTCCTACAATGAGCAGTTCTTC. V and J are TRBV18 and TRBJ2-1; possibly TRBD1 for D (5 bases). The germline V and J ends were trimmed by 3 bases and 1 base, with 7 bases remaining between them. Germline values: CDR1 KGHSH, CDR2 LQKENI. The CDR3 is made up of 14 amino acids.

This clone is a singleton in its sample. The CDR3 DNA reads as TGTGCCAGCAGTCCCCCGGGCAGGGGGACACCGTGGGAGCAGTACTTC. It codes for CASSPPGRGTPWEQYF. The chain recombines TRBV27 with TRBJ2-7; TRBD1 matches at 7 bases. Unmatched junction bases numbered 17, after V lost 5 bases and J lost 7 bases. This CDR3 comprises 16 residues. Per the germline V gene, CDR1 is MNHEY and CDR2 is SMNVEV (reference sequence).

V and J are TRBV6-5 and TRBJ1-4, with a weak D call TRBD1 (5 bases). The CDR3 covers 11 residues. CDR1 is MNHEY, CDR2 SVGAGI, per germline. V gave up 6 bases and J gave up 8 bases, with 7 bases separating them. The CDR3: CASRAGEKLFF. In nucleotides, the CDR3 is TGTGCCAGCAGGGCAGGGGAAAAACTGTTTTTT.

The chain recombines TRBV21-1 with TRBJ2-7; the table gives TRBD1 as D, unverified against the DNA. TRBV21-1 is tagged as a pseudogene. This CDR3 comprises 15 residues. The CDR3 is CASRTADSTSYEQYF. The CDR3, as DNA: TGTGCCAGCAGAACAGCGGACAGTACTTCCTACGAGCAGTACTTC.

CDR3 sequence (DNA): TGTGCCAGCTCACCACCTGGGGTGCCCGACACTGAAGCTTTCTTT. Translation gives CASSPPGVPDTEAFF. The chain joins TRBV18 to TRBJ1-1; the D is unclear. Looked up from germline, CDR1 is KGHSH and CDR2 is LQKENI. This CDR3 is built from 15 residues. Between the trimmed V and J ends, which lost 0 bases and 3 bases, there was a span of 11 bases.